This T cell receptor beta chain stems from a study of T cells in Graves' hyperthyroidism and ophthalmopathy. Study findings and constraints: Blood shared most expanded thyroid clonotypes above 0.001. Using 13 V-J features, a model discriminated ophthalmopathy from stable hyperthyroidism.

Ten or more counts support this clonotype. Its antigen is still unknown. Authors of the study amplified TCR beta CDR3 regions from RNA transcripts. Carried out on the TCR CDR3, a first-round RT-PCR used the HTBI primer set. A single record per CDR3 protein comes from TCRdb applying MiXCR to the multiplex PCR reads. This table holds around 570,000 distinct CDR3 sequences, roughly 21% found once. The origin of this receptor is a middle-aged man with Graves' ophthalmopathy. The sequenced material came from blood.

The CDR3 coding sequence is TGTGCCAGCAGTTCCCAGTTAGGAATGGGGAATGAGCAGTTCTTC. The encoded protein is CASSSQLGMGNEQFF. This rearrangement joins TRBV28 to TRBJ2-1; D not resolved. CDR1 and CDR2 from the germline V gene are MDHEN and SYDVKM. This CDR3 comprises 15 residues. The V gene lost 4 bases and the J gene lost 7 bases, with 17 bases spanning the gap.